This record looks at one TCR beta chain sequence and its context. Its antigen is unknown. These data originate in a study of CD8+CD57+ T cells in acquired aplastic anemia. About the research overall: Mean DNA quantity obtained from sorted CD4+ and CD8+ cells was about 3.2 ug. Findings and limits, study-wide: Patients and controls were found to share 25 to 35 CD8+ CDR3 sequences. In CD8+ cells, Simpson's diversity showed no significant difference between patients and controls.

Before being chosen for sequencing, patients had shown CD8+CD57+ cell expansion by flow cytometry. Each patient carried a diagnosis of severe acquired aplastic anemia. This CDR3 has 11 amino acids. Germline lookup yields CDR1 SQVTM and CDR2 ANQGSEA. Trimming stripped 1 base from V and 11 bases from J, with 11 bases between. TCR beta VDJ combinations and CDR3 sequences were profiled from genomic DNA. TCRdb processed the reads anew with MiXCR; each CDR3 protein has one entry. The table records around 50,000 distinct CDR3 sequences, approximately 50% of them present only once. The TCR comes from a human donor with aplastic anemia. Sequences were obtained from sorted CD4+, CD8+, or CD8+CD57+ T cells (not recorded which) from PBMCs. The genes are TRBV29-1 and TRBJ1-2, with no clear D. This CDR3 is CSVEGLSGYTF. CDR3 bases: TGCAGCGTTGAAGGCCTCAGTGGTTACACCTTC. Full variable domain (rest looked up from reference TRBV29-1 and TRBJ1-2): SAVISQKPSRDICQRGTSLTIQCQVDSQVTMMFWYRQQPGQSLTLIATANQGSEATYESGFVIDKFPISRPNLTFSTLTVSNMSPEDSSIYLCSVEGLSGYTFGSGTRLTVV.